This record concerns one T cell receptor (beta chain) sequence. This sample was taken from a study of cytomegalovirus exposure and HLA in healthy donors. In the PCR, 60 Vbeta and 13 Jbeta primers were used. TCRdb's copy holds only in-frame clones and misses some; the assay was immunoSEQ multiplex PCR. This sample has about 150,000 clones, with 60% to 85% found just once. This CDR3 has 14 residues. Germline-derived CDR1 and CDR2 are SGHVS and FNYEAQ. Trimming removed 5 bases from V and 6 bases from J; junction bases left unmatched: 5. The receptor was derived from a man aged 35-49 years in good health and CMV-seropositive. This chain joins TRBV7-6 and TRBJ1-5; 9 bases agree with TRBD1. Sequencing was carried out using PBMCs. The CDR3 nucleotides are TGTGCCAGCAGCCAGGGACAGGGTGGTCAGCCCCAGCATTTT. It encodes CASSQGQGGQPQHF.